This TCR beta chain appears in the sequencing data of a study of radiation and T cells in renal cell carcinoma. The germline V gene has CDR1 SEHNR and CDR2 FQNEAQ (reference sequence). Deletions cut 5 bases from V and 6 bases from J, with 19 bases between. The CDR3 sequence is 15 residues long. In this sample, this clone turned up a few times. Sequencing used immunoSEQ multiplex PCR; TCRdb keeps in-frame clones, though not all of them. The sample consists of around 16,000 clones, more than 55% of them appearing once. Treatment here: treatment-naive control, cytoreductive nephrectomy. The sequence derives from a man aged 40-50 years with renal cell carcinoma. Sequencing used tumor tissue, obtained from a patient whose treatment was nephrectomy without radiotherapy. J is TRBJ1-1 and V is TRBV7-9; TRBD1 might be the D (5 bases). The CDR3 loop is CASSQRQWRGAEAFF. DNA of the CDR3: TGTGCCAGCAGCCAACGACAGTGGAGAGGCGCTGAAGCTTTCTTT.